The clone carrying this T cell receptor beta chain was seen once. Its specificity is not known. The record originates from a study of shared clonotypes between healthy human individuals. Study as a whole: Donors had three CD4 naive, three CD4 memory, two CD8 naive and one CD8 memory plate apiece. Whole-study findings and limits: Compared with memory subsets, naive subsets generally had larger estimated richness.

Per germline, CDR1 MNHEY and CDR2 SMNVEV (reference sequence). The ends were cut back, 2 bases at V and 7 bases at J, with 12 bases in the middle. This CDR3 is 13 amino acids long. TCRdb's copy holds only in-frame clones and misses some; the assay was immunoSEQ multiplex PCR. The sample records approximately 350,000 clones, about 74% being singletons. The chain is built from TRBV27 and TRBJ2-7; the D gene is possibly TRBD2 (5 bases). The sequence was collected from a man younger than 40 in good health. The sequencing sample was made of memory CD4+ T cells sorted from blood. Subset meaning: CD45RA-negative fraction. CDR3 coding DNA: TGTGCCAGCAGTTTAGAGTTTAGAGGGGAGCAGTACTTC. It codes for CASSLEFRGEQYF.